Below are 5 T cell receptor beta chains sequenced from a single sample in a study of blood T cell repertoires in COVID-19. The method was immunoSEQ multiplex PCR; TCRdb's version includes in-frame clones alone and lacks a portion of them. Counted here are 130,000 or so clones, about 91% occurring once; the ten biggest clones make up approximately 10%. The sample taken for sequencing was peripheral blood. The receptors shown here come from a man aged 45-60 years with acute or convalescent COVID-19.

This clone was recorded only once. The chain couples TRBV3-1 (or the pseudogene TRBV3-2) to TRBJ1-2; D remains ambiguous. The CDR3 is made up of 15 amino acids. Germline CDR1 LGHDT, CDR2 YNNKEL (reference sequence). V was clipped by 1 base and J by 8 bases, with 17 bases between them. The CDR3 region is CASSQGSPPVWGYTF. Written as DNA, the CDR3 is TGTGCCAGCAGCCAAGGTAGCCCGCCAGTCTGGGGCTACACCTTC.

The chain employs TRBV10-2 and TRBJ2-7, with a weak D call TRBD2 (6 bases). V was trimmed by 2 bases and J by 3 bases, leaving 17 bases between them. CDR1 is WSHSY, CDR2 SAAADI, per germline. The CDR3 is made up of 16 amino acids. Here the CDR3 DNA reads TGCGCCAGCAGTGAGGACGTTGTATTGGACTACTACGAGCAGTACTTC. Protein: CASSEDVVLDYYEQYF.

The genes are TRBV9 and TRBJ1-1, with a possible D match to TRBD1 (5 bases). Germline CDR1 and CDR2: SGDLS and YYNGEE. Trimming cost V 4 bases and J 1 base, with 14 bases left between them. This CDR3 comprises 15 residues. CDR3 DNA sequence: TGTGCCAGCAGCTTCCAGACAGACCCGAACACTGAAGCTTTCTTT. Translation gives CASSFQTDPNTEAFF.

The chain recombines TRBV6-1 with TRBJ1-3; D remains ambiguous. This CDR3 has 15 amino acids. V was pared by 3 bases and J by 0 bases, with 9 bases between. Germline CDR1 and CDR2: MNHNS and SASEGT. CDR3 sequence: CASSDNIFSGNTIYF. CDR3 bases: TGTGCCAGCAGTGATAACATCTTCTCTGGAAACACCATATATTTT.

The table lists this clone with a count of one. In nucleotides, the CDR3 is TGTGCCAGTCGAGAGTACTACGAGCAGTACTTC. Translation: CASREYYEQYF. The chain employs TRBV2 and TRBJ2-7; no firm D call. The CDR3 has 11 amino acids. V was cut by 9 bases and J by 3 bases, with 9 bases left in between. CDR1 is SNHLY, CDR2 FYNNEI, per germline.